This T cell receptor (beta chain) emerged from a study of naive and memory T cell subsets. Study-wide results and limits: There was no ground truth to check naive and memory subset results. Each distinct alpha or beta sequence counts as one clonotype.

Notes on this clonotype: What it binds is unknown.

Both TRBC1 and TRBC2 were covered by a beta constant-region primer of two equimolar oligonucleotides. Four rounds of PCR amplified the ligated cDNA using nested alpha and beta constant-region primers plus SP2. TCRdb re-called the UMI-ligation and nested PCR reads through MiXCR, storing one row per CDR3 protein. Of 150,000 or so distinct CDR3 sequences listed, approximately 17% were seen once; the top ten hold roughly 0.14%. V gave up 4 bases and J gave up 1 base, with 11 bases separating them. CDR3 length equals 14 residues. Germline-derived CDR1 and CDR2 are SQVTM and ANQGSEA. This receptor was identified in a human donor in good health. Material for sequencing was naive CD4+ T cells from blood. The chain is built from TRBV29-1 and TRBJ2-1; D not certain. The CDR3 coding sequence is TGCAGCGTTGTTAGTCGTAAGTCCTACAATGAGCAGTTCTTC. It yields the protein CSVVSRKSYNEQFF.